This TCR beta chain derives from a study of cytomegalovirus exposure and HLA in healthy donors. CDR1 SGDLS and CDR2 YYNGEE come from the germline V gene. Trimming stripped 2 bases from V and 8 bases from J, with 5 bases between. The CDR3 is 12 residues long. Generated by immunoSEQ multiplex PCR, the TCRdb table keeps only in-frame clones and is missing some. Counted here are 150,000 or so clones, roughly 84% occurring once; the ten biggest clones make up roughly 10%. Sequencing used PBMCs. The chain carries TRBV9 and TRBJ1-6, with D tentatively TRBD1 (5 bases). This receptor was taken from a man aged 25-45 years in good health and CMV-seropositive. The CDR3 DNA reads TGTGCCAGCAGCGTCAGGGATTCACCCCTCCACTTT. Translating gives CASSVRDSPLHF.